The clone carrying this T cell receptor beta chain came up once. Antigen specificity is unknown. Each of the patients experienced relapse following autologous stem cell transplantation, and their brentuximab vedotin exposure differed. Method: immunoSEQ multiplex PCR; TCRdb's copy keeps in-frame clones and lacks some. The sample has 40,000 to 50,000 clones; around 83% are singletons. The CDR3 extends over 16 amino acids. CDR1 and CDR2 (germline): ENHRY, SYGVKD. V lost 6 bases, J lost 3 bases, and 13 bases stayed unmatched. The source of the sample is a study of PD-1 blockade in classical Hodgkin lymphoma. Study-level findings and limits: Exclusion removed patients who began nivolumab under 1 year after ASCT. CD4+ TCR diversity, unlike CD8+, climbed significantly by C4D1.

Sequencing used peripheral blood mononuclear cells (PBMCs), obtained before the second cycle of nivolumab. The J gene is TRBJ1-1, the V gene TRBV10-3; 7 positions agree with TRBD1. This TCR was recovered from a human donor with classical Hodgkin lymphoma. CDR3: CAISPRQGLRDTEAFF. The CDR3 DNA follows: TGTGCCATCAGCCCCCGACAGGGTCTAAGGGACACTGAAGCTTTCTTT.